These 17 T cell receptor beta chains were sequenced from one sample in a study of shared clonotypes between healthy human individuals. The table came from immunoSEQ multiplex PCR; TCRdb's copy has only in-frame clones and leaves some out. Here the sample spans over a million clones, around 95% being singletons. The specimen sequenced was naive CD4+ T cells sorted from blood. Subset specified: CD45RA+ positively selected. Source of these receptors: a young man in good health.

Points on this clone: The germline gene is not matched at one end of the junction; a read error may be the cause. The V gene is TRBV7-7, the J gene TRBJ2-3; possible D gene TRBD2, 5 bases. The V gene's germline CDR1 is SSHAT and CDR2 FNYEAQ (reference sequence). The CDR3 covers 15 residues. CDR3 residues: CASSLSREPTDTQYF. The CDR3 coding sequence is TGTGCTAGCAGCTTAAGCCGGGAACCCACAGATACGCAGTATTTT.

V is TRBV29-1 and J is TRBJ2-1; 10 positions match TRBD2. V gave up 2 bases and J gave up 4 bases; unmatched junction bases: 8. Germline CDR1 SQVTM, CDR2 ANQGSEA. The CDR3 sequence is 16 residues long. The CDR3 DNA is TGCAGCGTTGAAAGGGCTAGCGGGAGTAGTTACAATGAGCAGTTCTTC. Translating gives CSVERASGSSYNEQFF.

The chain is built from TRBV7-6 and TRBJ2-2, with a tentative D call TRBD2 (7 bases). Germline V gene lookup returns CDR1 SGHVS and CDR2 FNYEAQ. V was clipped by 6 bases and J by 4 bases, with 21 bases between them. CDR3 length equals 17 residues. DNA of the CDR3: TGTGCCAGCAGGTTGGAGGGTGCAAGGGGGGGCACCGGGGAGCTGTTTTTT. This gives the protein CASRLEGARGGTGELFF.

The chain links TRBV6-1 to TRBJ2-7; D is possibly TRBD2 (5 bases). The germline V gene encodes CDR1 MNHNS and CDR2 SASEGT. This CDR3 has 14 amino acids. Trimming shortened V by 1 base and J by 3 bases, and 10 bases separated the two germline ends. Written as DNA, the CDR3 is TGTGCCAGCAGTGAAGTGCCTAGCTACTACGAGCAGTACTTC. Translated, it gives CASSEVPSYYEQYF.

The chain has TRBV7-8 and TRBJ1-2; no clear D. Trimming took off 5 bases at V and 4 bases at J, with 20 bases between the two ends. CDR3 length: 16 amino acids. Germline V gives CDR1 SGHVS, CDR2 FQNEAQ. CDR3 amino acids: CASSPPSSSPLYGYTF. CDR3 bases: TGTGCCAGCAGCCCCCCATCCTCCAGCCCCCTCTATGGCTACACCTTC.

The rearrangement joins TRBV28 to TRBJ2-7; TRBD2 is a possible D gene (6 bases). Germline V gene data show CDR1 as MDHEN and CDR2 as SYDVKM. Trimming stripped 2 bases from V and 7 bases from J, with 15 bases between. The CDR3 runs 14 residues. In nucleotides, the CDR3 is TGTGCCAGCAGTTTAAGAGGGACTGCCTGGGAGCAGTACTTC. This encodes CASSLRGTAWEQYF.

The chain couples TRBV29-1 to TRBJ2-3; D is unclear. This CDR3 is built from 13 residues. CDR1 and CDR2 (germline): SQVTM, ANQGSEA. V lost 5 bases and J lost 2, with 11 bases in between. CDR3 coding DNA: TGCAGCGTTAAAGGAAGGACCACAGATACGCAGTATTTT. It is translated as CSVKGRTTDTQYF.

The rearrangement links TRBV6-1 to TRBJ2-7; D is unclear. The CDR3 spans 12 residues. V lost 2 bases to trimming and J lost 2 bases, with 4 bases between them. Per germline, CDR1 MNHNS and CDR2 SASEGT. The CDR3 DNA is TGTGCCAGCAGTGAACAACCCTACGAGCAGTACTTC. The encoded protein is CASSEQPYEQYF.

A note on this clone: The sample holds other DNA sequences that translate to the same CDR3. The chain is built from TRBV19 and TRBJ1-1; D not resolved. V was cut by 0 bases and J by 0 bases, with 5 bases left in between. Germline CDR1 LNHDA, CDR2 SQIVND (reference sequence). This CDR3 contains 14 residues. The CDR3 here is CASSIDRVNTEAFF. CDR3 sequence (DNA): TGTGCCAGTAGTATAGATCGCGTGAACACTGAAGCTTTCTTT. The full variable domain, with the rest looked up from reference TRBV19 and TRBJ1-1, is DGGITQSPKYLFRKEGQNVTLSCEQNLNHDAMYWYRQDPGQGLRLIYYSQIVNDFQKGDIAEGYSVSREKKESFPLTVTSAQKNPTAFYLCASSIDRVNTEAFFGQGTRLTVV.

Only one count was recorded for this clone. Distinct nucleotide sequences in the sample also encode this CDR3. J is TRBJ1-5 and V is TRBV28; D may be TRBD1 (6 bases). The CDR3 contains 14 residues. Trimming removed 1 base from V and 7 bases from J, with 11 bases in between. In germline, CDR1 is MDHEN, CDR2 SYDVKM. CDR3 bases: TGTGCCAGCAGTTTATTAGGGGGAGGCCAGCCCCAGCATTTT. Translating gives CASSLLGGGQPQHF.

This sequence joins TRBV2 and TRBJ1-1; unclear D gene. Germline V gives CDR1 SNHLY, CDR2 FYNNEI. V shed 6 bases and J shed 3 bases, with 17 bases lying between them. This CDR3 has 15 residues. CDR3 sequence (DNA): TGTGCCAGCAGGAGGAGCAGGATAAACCACACTGAAGCTTTCTTT. Its protein product is CASRRSRINHTEAFF.

V gene TRBV2 combines with J gene TRBJ2-7, with 7 bases matching TRBD1. V lost 8 bases to trimming and J lost 0 bases; unmatched junction nucleotides: 7. This CDR3 is built from 14 residues. The germline CDR1 and CDR2 sequences are SNHLY and FYNNEI. The DNA for the CDR3 is TGTGCCAGCCCAAAGGACAGGAGCTCCTACGAGCAGTACTTC. It translates to CASPKDRSSYEQYF.

The V call is TRBV7-3, the J call TRBJ2-1; D possibly corresponds to TRBD2 (5 bases). The V gene lost 1 base and the J gene lost 8 bases, with 18 bases spanning the gap. Germline CDR1 reads SGHTA; CDR2 reads FQGTGA. This CDR3 contains 16 residues. CDR3 coding DNA: TGTGCCAGCAGCTTAATGGGAGCGGCCTTGGAGCATGAGCAGTTCTTC. This encodes CASSLMGAALEHEQFF.

The V gene is TRBV9, the J gene TRBJ2-5, with D possibly TRBD1 on 6 matching bases. The CDR3 sequence is 15 residues long. Germline V gene sequence: CDR1 SGDLS, CDR2 YYNGEE. The V end lost 2 bases, the J end lost 1 base, and 12 bases lay between the germline ends. The CDR3 nucleotides are TGTGCCAGCAGCGTGTTCGACAGGCTCCAAGAGACCCAGTACTTC. Its translation: CASSVFDRLQETQYF.

The chain employs TRBV4-1 and TRBJ2-1; TRBD1 is a possible D gene (6 bases). In germline, CDR1 is MGHRA, CDR2 YSYEKL. The CDR3 has 15 residues. Trimming left V 1 base short and J 16 bases short, with 23 bases between. CDR3 nucleotide sequence: TGCGCCAGCAGCCAAGTTGGCAGGGGACATTTGCTATCCTTCTTC. Protein sequence: CASSQVGRGHLLSFF.

This rearrangement joins TRBV5-8 to TRBJ2-5; no reliable D call. Trimming took off 0 bases at V and 4 bases at J, with 7 bases between the two ends. This CDR3 has 13 amino acids. Per the germline V gene, CDR1 is SGHTS and CDR2 is YDEGEE. The CDR3 loop is CASSLEARETQYF. The CDR3 DNA reads TGTGCCAGCAGCTTGGAAGCCCGAGAGACCCAGTACTTC.

This clone appeared a single time. This sequence joins TRBV14 and TRBJ2-7; 9 bases fit TRBD2. The V gene's germline CDR1 is SGHDN and CDR2 FVKESK. The CDR3 has 17 amino acids. The V segment lost 0 bases and the J segment 0 bases; nucleotides outside the gene matches: 6. The CDR3, as DNA: TGTGCCAGCAGCCAAGATTCTAATAGCGGGAGCTCCTACGAGCAGTACTTC. Translated, it gives CASSQDSNSGSSYEQYF. Filled out from reference TRBV14 and TRBJ2-7, the complete variable domain reads EAGVTQFPSHSVIEKGQTVTLRCDPISGHDNLYWYRRVMGKEIKFLLHFVKESKQDESGMPNNRFLAERTGGTYSTLKVQPAELEDSGVYFCASSQDSNSGSSYEQYFGPGTRLTVT.